This TCR beta chain was observed in a study of identical twins (dated by TCRdb to 2016 to 2017). Describing the broader study: The study deep-sequenced TCR alpha and beta repertoires from monozygotic twins, unrelated adults of various ages and cord blood to test whether fetal clonotypes persist. To rule out contamination, replicate twin experiments were performed at different times with different library preparation protocols.

All donors were healthy Caucasians. The twin cohort consisted of three pairs of female monozygotic twins, all aged about 18 to 29 years. Miltenyi CD45RO+ enrichment and human naive T-cell isolation kits were used to isolate memory (CD45RO+) and naive T cells from PBMC. Library construction relied on 5' RACE. The reads were generated on an Illumina HiSeq 2000. Template switching added a universal primer binding site, and the final cDNA carried a unique molecular identifier that allowed TCR cDNA molecules to be counted accurately. First-strand cDNA for TCR alpha and beta chains was synthesized from specific primers in the conserved constant-segment region. Each cDNA library was double barcoded, with a SMART-Mk sample barcode plus Illumina barcodes, to control for contamination. TruSeq adapter sequences and Illumina sample barcodes were added in two successive PCR steps. TCR alpha and beta cDNA libraries were sequenced on the Illumina HiSeq platform with custom primers. For the original study's pipeline: MiGEC processed the raw reads to extract unique molecular identifiers, while MiXCR was used to determine the CDR3 positions. Recombination models were inferred per individual with the repgenHMM and IGoR tools using an EM algorithm. Shared clonotype analysis was performed with the tcR package in R, normalizing sharing by the product of cloneset sizes. To study raw recombination without the effects of thymic and clonal selection, out-of-frame nonproductive sequences were analyzed. TCRdb cleaned the public reads at Q25 with fastp, built clones with MiXCR and kept in-frame beta chains. Rows matching on CDR3 protein sequence are summarized as one entry with the most common DNA and genes. TCRdb assigned the V and J calls; the authors' analysis was not used. The sample contains around 280,000 distinct CDR3 sequences, roughly 8.6% of them found a single time. The ten top clones hold 2.1% of the sample.

From the germline V gene (reference sequence), CDR1 is LGHDT and CDR2 is YNNKEL. The CDR3 starts with the cysteine, ends with the phenylalanine, and has 14 residues. Solely the CDR3 DNA is kept, with 42 bases framed from the first base. V is cut by 0 bases and J by 8 bases, and the space between the germline ends is 11 bases. Results the study describes overall, beyond this receptor: Out-of-frame TCR alpha sharing in monozygotic twins was systematically underestimated by recombination models, whereas sharing between unrelated individuals was in agreement with the recombination models. A weaker excess of twin sharing was found in beta out-of-frame sequences because the signal-to-noise ratio was lowered by fewer shared sequences. Compared with coincidental sharing between unrelated individuals, an excess of low generation-probability sequences was observed among out-of-frame TCR alpha sequences shared between twins. Invariant T cells such as MAIT and iNKT could partly confound zero-insertion analyses, although diverse VJ usage argued against such confounding for most clonotypes. Fewer insertions were carried by abundant cord blood beta clonotypes; a weaker similar trend was observed in young adult naive repertoires, while no such trend was observed in memory repertoires. Because the same donors could not be followed over many years, conclusions were based on cross-sectional statistical analysis.

This clonotype was detected many times. Its antigen remains unidentified. Per-nucleotide qualities are absent, and no much larger clonotype sits a single base away. The same sample was also studied in work on yellow fever vaccine responses in identical twins. Looking at the second paper: The authors reported that the T cell response to vaccination in identical twins appeared partly convergent and partly personalized. The study precisely tracked vaccine-responding T cell clones in identical twins.

The chain is assembled from TRBV3-1 and TRBJ2-4, with TRBD2 as a weak D call on 5 bases. The receptor was isolated from a woman aged 18-29 years in good health. Sequencing was performed on memory (CD45RO+) T cells sorted from blood. The intended sense of this specimen's cell subset or site label: CD45RO+ enriched T cells. The CDR3 protein: CASSQEGLEDIQYF. The DNA reads as follows: TGTGCCAGCAGCCAAGAGGGTTTGGAGGACATTCAGTACTTC. This CDR3, with the reference TRBV3-1 and TRBJ2-4 proteins standing in past its ends, gives the full variable domain DTAVSQTPKYLVTQMGNDKSIKCEQNLGHDTMYWYKQDSKKFLKIMFSYNNKELIINETVPNRFSPKSPDKAHLNLHINSLELGDSAVYFCASSQEGLEDIQYFGAGTRLSVL.